A selection of T cell receptor beta chains follows, all from one sample in a study of cytomegalovirus exposure and HLA in healthy donors. The method was immunoSEQ multiplex PCR; TCRdb's version includes in-frame clones alone and lacks a portion of them. Of about 160,000 clones in the sample, roughly 75% were seen once. Sequenced sample: PBMCs. These receptors were collected from a female donor in good health and CMV-seronegative. Each CDR3 is given with its conserved first and last residue. D genes are given only for firm matches. Not all rows give a size; the values are once, few, many and, for expanded clones, a class.

j_call	v_call	clone_size	d_call	cdr3_aa	cdr3_nt
TRBJ1-6	TRBV30	.	.	CAWRAVSNSPLHF	TGTGCCTGGAGGGCAGTTTCTAATTCACCCCTCCACTTT
TRBJ1-4	TRBV6-1	once	.	CASSEAGTPNEKLFF	TGTGCCAGCAGTGAAGCTGGGACACCGAATGAAAAACTGTTTTTT
TRBJ2-3	TRBV7-2	.	.	CASSSPLRTDTQYF	TGTGCCAGCAGCTCCCCCCTCCGCACAGATACGCAGTATTTT
TRBJ1-6	TRBV15	.	.	CATSRGQDYSPLHF	TGTGCCACCAGCAGAGGACAGGACTATTCACCCCTCCACTTT
TRBJ2-6	TRBV6-1	few	.	CASSEARGLGANVLTF	TGTGCCAGCAGTGAAGCGCGGGGACTCGGGGCCAACGTCCTGACTTTC
TRBJ2-5	TRBV27	.	TRBD2	CASSGLALQETQYF	TGTGCCAGCAGCGGACTAGCGCTCCAAGAGACCCAGTACTTC
TRBJ2-1	TRBV4-2	few	.	CASSQVYWRGRYNEQFF	TGTGCCAGCAGCCAAGTCTATTGGCGGGGGCGGTACAATGAGCAGTTCTTC
TRBJ1-5	TRBV11-2	.	.	CASSGGYQPQHF	TGTGCCAGCAGTGGAGGGTATCAGCCCCAGCATTTT
TRBJ1-5	TRBV16	.	TRBD1	CASSPTGEVRNQPQHF	TGTGCCAGCAGCCCGACAGGGGAAGTACGCAATCAGCCCCAGCATTTT
TRBJ2-7	TRBV28	.	TRBD1	CASATGQGYYEQYF	TGTGCCAGCGCCACGGGACAGGGTTACTACGAGCAGTACTTC
TRBJ1-1	TRBV7-3	.	TRBD1	CASSLTPETGEDTEAFF	TGTGCCAGCAGCTTAACACCAGAAACAGGGGAGGACACTGAAGCTTTCTTT
TRBJ2-2	TRBV9	.	TRBD1	CASSAPGQGATGELFF	TGTGCCAGCAGCGCCCCGGGGCAGGGGGCGACCGGGGAGCTGTTTTTT
TRBJ1-6	TRBV27	.	.	CASSGRRVNNSPLHF	TGTGCCAGCAGCGGACGCAGGGTTAATAATTCACCCCTCCACTTT
TRBJ1-2	TRBV10-1	.	.	CASSENRDYGYTF	TGCGCCAGCAGTGAGAACAGGGACTATGGCTACACCTTC
TRBJ1-5	TRBV6-1	.	.	CASSEVANPQHF	TGTGCCAGCAGTGAAGTGGCAAATCCCCAGCATTTT
TRBJ1-1	TRBV4-3	.	.	CASSLSTGIITEAFF	TGCGCCAGCAGCTTATCAACAGGGATCATCACTGAAGCTTTCTTT
TRBJ1-2	TRBV29-1	.	TRBD1	CSVWGTGGAGYTF	TGCAGCGTTTGGGGCACAGGGGGAGCCGGCTACACCTTC
TRBJ1-6	TRBV10-3	.	.	CAISLDSEGNSPLHF	TGTGCCATCAGCTTGGACAGCGAGGGAAATTCACCCCTCCACTTT
TRBJ2-7	TRBV29-1	.	.	CSVKRGGYSYEQYF	TGCAGCGTGAAGAGGGGGGGGTACTCCTACGAGCAGTACTTC
TRBJ2-7	TRBV4-1	.	TRBD2	CASSFSSGRTYEQYF	TGCGCCAGCAGCTTTTCTAGCGGGAGGACCTACGAGCAGTACTTC
TRBJ2-7	TRBV5-4	few	TRBD1	CASSLAAGGEYEQYF	TGTGCCAGCAGCTTGGCGGCAGGGGGCGAGTACGAGCAGTACTTC
TRBJ2-2	TRBV9	.	.	CASSGGGKSGELFF	TGTGCCAGCAGCGGTGGGGGGAAGTCCGGGGAGCTGTTTTTT
TRBJ2-1	TRBV21-1	few	.	CASSVRTRPRDNEQFF	TGTGCCAGCAGCGTAAGGACTAGACCACGAGACAATGAGCAGTTCTTC
TRBJ1-1	TRBV6-6	.	TRBD1	CASAPGGYTEAFF	TGTGCCAGCGCCCCAGGGGGTTACACTGAAGCTTTCTTT
TRBJ1-6	TRBV9	.	.	CASSVEGQGGSPLHF	TGTGCCAGCAGCGTAGAGGGGCAGGGTGGTTCACCCCTCCACTTT
TRBJ1-1	TRBV18	.	.	CASSPGRSEAFF	TGTGCCAGCTCACCGGGGCGTAGTGAAGCTTTCTTT
TRBJ1-1	TRBV7-3	.	.	CASSSGENTEAFF	TGTGCCAGCAGCTCGGGGGAGAACACTGAAGCTTTCTTT
TRBJ2-7	TRBV19	.	TRBD2	CASRTSGSYEQYF	TGTGCCAGCCGGACTAGCGGGAGTTACGAGCAGTACTTC
TRBJ2-7	TRBV7-2	.	TRBD2	CASSTGLAGIYEQYF	TGTGCCAGCAGCACAGGACTAGCGGGCATCTACGAGCAGTACTTC
TRBJ1-3	TRBV2	few	.	CASSPPRGGGNTIYF	TGTGCCAGCAGTCCCCCCCGGGGGGGCGGAAACACCATATATTTT
TRBJ2-7	TRBV2	.	.	CASTSPAYEQYF	TGTGCCAGCACGTCTCCCGCCTACGAGCAGTACTTC
TRBJ1-5	TRBV30	once	TRBD1	CAWSVRGQRPQHF	TGTGCCTGGAGTGTAAGGGGGCAAAGGCCCCAGCATTTT
TRBJ2-5	TRBV5-1	.	TRBD1	CASSSGTEETQYF	TGCGCCAGCAGCTCCGGGACAGAAGAGACCCAGTACTTC
TRBJ1-1	TRBV30	.	.	CAWWDTEAFF	TGTGCCTGGTGGGACACCGAAGCTTTCTTT
TRBJ2-1	TRBV5-1	.	.	CASSHTPSRVYNEQFF	TGCGCCAGCAGTCACACCCCTAGCCGGGTATACAATGAGCAGTTCTTC
TRBJ1-5	TRBV27	.	TRBD1	CASSRTGGRGNQPQHF	TGTGCCAGCAGCCGGACAGGGGGCAGGGGCAATCAGCCCCAGCATTTT
TRBJ2-6	TRBV19	.	.	CASSILGAGGANVLTF	TGTGCCAGTAGTATATTGGGGGCAGGTGGGGCCAACGTCCTGACTTTC
TRBJ1-4	TRBV27	few	TRBD1	CAGSSPGTGYEKLFF	TGTGCCGGCAGTTCGCCCGGGACAGGGTATGAAAAACTGTTTTTT
TRBJ2-5	TRBV29-1	.	.	CRPRWGEETQYF	TGCAGGCCCAGGTGGGGGGAAGAGACCCAGTACTTC
TRBJ1-5	TRBV6-5	.	.	CASSYQVSDQPQHF	TGTGCCAGCAGTTACCAGGTCTCAGATCAGCCCCAGCATTTT
TRBJ1-5	TRBV19	.	.	CASSIGGSNQPQHF	TGTGCCAGTAGTATAGGAGGGAGCAATCAGCCCCAGCATTTT
TRBJ2-5	TRBV7-9	.	TRBD1	CASSSITGQGSPQETQYF	TGTGCCAGCAGCTCGATAACGGGACAGGGCTCCCCCCAAGAGACCCAGTACTTC
TRBJ1-2	TRBV28	.	.	CASSLGSVTGSFYGYTF	TGTGCCAGCAGTTTAGGTTCGGTGACAGGCAGTTTTTATGGCTACACCTTC